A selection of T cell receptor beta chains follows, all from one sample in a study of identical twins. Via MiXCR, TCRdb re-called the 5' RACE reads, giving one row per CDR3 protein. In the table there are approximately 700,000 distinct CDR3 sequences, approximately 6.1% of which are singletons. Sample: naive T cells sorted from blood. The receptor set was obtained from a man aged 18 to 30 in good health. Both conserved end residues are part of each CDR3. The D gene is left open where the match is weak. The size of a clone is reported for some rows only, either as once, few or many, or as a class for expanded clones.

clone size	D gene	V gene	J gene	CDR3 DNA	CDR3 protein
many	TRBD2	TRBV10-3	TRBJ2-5	TGTGCCATCAGTGATAGACTAGCGGGAGCGCAAGAGACCCAGTACTTC	CAISDRLAGAQETQYF
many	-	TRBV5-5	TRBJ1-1	TGTGCCAGCAGCGTGACATCGAACACTGAAGCTTTCTTT	CASSVTSNTEAFF
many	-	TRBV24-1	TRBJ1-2	TGTGCCACCAGTGATCCCCTAATGAACGGCTACACCTTC	CATSDPLMNGYTF
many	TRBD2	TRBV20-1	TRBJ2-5	TGCAGTGCTATCGGACTAGCTGAGTACCAAGAGACCCAGTACTTC	CSAIGLAEYQETQYF
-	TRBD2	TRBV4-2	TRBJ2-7	TGTGCCAGCAGCGCCGGGTCACTAGCGGGGGGGGGCGAGCAGTACTTC	CASSAGSLAGGGEQYF
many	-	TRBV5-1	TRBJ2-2	TGCGCCAGCAGCTTGGACCCGAACACCGGGGAGCTGTTTTTT	CASSLDPNTGELFF
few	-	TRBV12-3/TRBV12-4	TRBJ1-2	TGTGCCAGCAGTCCTCCAAGGGGGGTCTATGGCTACACCTTC	CASSPPRGVYGYTF
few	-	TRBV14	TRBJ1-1	TGTGCCAGCAGCCTATACGAGGGCCAGGGGGCTTTCTTT	CASSLYEGQGAFF
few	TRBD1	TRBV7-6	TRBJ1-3	TGTGCCAGCCAAGGAGAGAGACAGGGCTCTGGAAACACCATATATTTT	CASQGERQGSGNTIYF
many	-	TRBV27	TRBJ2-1	TGTGCCAGTACCCCCAGGGAGCGGATAACCTACAATGAGCAGTTCTTC	CASTPRERITYNEQFF
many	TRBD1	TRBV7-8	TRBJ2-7	TGTGCCAGCATACAGGGGGGCTCATACGAGCAGTACTTC	CASIQGGSYEQYF
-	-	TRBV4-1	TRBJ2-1	TGCGCCAGCAGCCATAGCCGCGACGGGATAAACAATGAGCAGTTCTTC	CASSHSRDGINNEQFF
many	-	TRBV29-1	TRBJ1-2	TGCAGCGTTTTGTCGGGTCGGGAGTATGGCTACACCTTC	CSVLSGREYGYTF
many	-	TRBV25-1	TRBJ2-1	TGTGCCAGCAGTGTGGGGGGGCTTTCCTACAATGAGCAGTTCTTC	CASSVGGLSYNEQFF
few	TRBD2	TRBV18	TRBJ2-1	TGTGCCAGCTCACCAAGACCGACTAGCGGTTTTTTTAATGAGCAGTTCTTC	CASSPRPTSGFFNEQFF
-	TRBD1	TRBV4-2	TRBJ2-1	TGTGCCAGCAGCCCGCAACCGATACAGGGGCGCCGGTACAATGAGCAGTTCTTC	CASSPQPIQGRRYNEQFF
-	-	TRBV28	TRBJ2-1	TGTGCCAGCAGTGGAGGGCGAGAGCAGTTCTTC	CASSGGREQFF
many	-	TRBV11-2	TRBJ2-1	TGTGCCAGCAGCTTAACGGACTTAGAGCAGTTCTTC	CASSLTDLEQFF
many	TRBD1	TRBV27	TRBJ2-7	TGTGCCAGCAGTTTCGCGCAGGGGGCATACGAGCAGTACTTC	CASSFAQGAYEQYF
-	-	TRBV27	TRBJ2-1	TGTGCCAGCACCCCGGGGGTTACGGGAGACAATGAGCAGTTCTTC	CASTPGVTGDNEQFF
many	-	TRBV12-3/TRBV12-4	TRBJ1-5	TGTGCCAGCAGGTCCGGACAGCTCAATCAGCCCCAGCATTTT	CASRSGQLNQPQHF
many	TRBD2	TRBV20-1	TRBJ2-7	TGCAGTGCCAAGGGACTAGCGGGAAACGAGCAGTACTTC	CSAKGLAGNEQYF
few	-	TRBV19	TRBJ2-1	TGTGCCAGTAGTGTGCAAGGGTACGATGAGCAGTTCTTC	CASSVQGYDEQFF
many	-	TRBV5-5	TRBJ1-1	TGTGCCAGCAGCCAGGTGGGAGGGGCGAACACTGAAGCTTTCTTT	CASSQVGGANTEAFF
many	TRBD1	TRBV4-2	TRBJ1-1	TGTGCCAGCAGCCAAGATCCCAAGGACAGGGGGGTCGGCGGTGAAGCTTTCTTT	CASSQDPKDRGVGGEAFF
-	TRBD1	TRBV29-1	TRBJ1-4	TGCAGCGTCGGACAGGGGGTTGAAAAACTGTTTTTT	CSVGQGVEKLFF
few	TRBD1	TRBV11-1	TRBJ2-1	TGTGCCAGCAGCACAGAGGGGACAGGGGGCGATATGTACAATGAGCAGTTCTTC	CASSTEGTGGDMYNEQFF
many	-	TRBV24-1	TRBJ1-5	TGTGCCACCAGTGAAAGCAGGTTGGGAAAGCCCCAGCATTTT	CATSESRLGKPQHF
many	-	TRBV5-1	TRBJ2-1	TGCGCCAGCAGCCCATTTGATTCCCTTAGCTCCTACAATGAGCAGTTCTTC	CASSPFDSLSSYNEQFF
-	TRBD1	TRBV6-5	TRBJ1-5	TGTGCCAGCCAGTTGACAGGGTACCGCAATCAGCCCCAGCATTTT	CASQLTGYRNQPQHF
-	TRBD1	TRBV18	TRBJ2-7	TGTGCCAGCTCACCAGACTCAGGGGGCAGGTACGAGCAGTACTTC	CASSPDSGGRYEQYF
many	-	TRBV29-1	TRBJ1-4	TGCAGTGCCTCTCGGGGCGAAAAACTGTTTTTT	CSASRGEKLFF
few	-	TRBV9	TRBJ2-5	TGTGCCAGCAGCGTCGGGACTTCGTCGAAAGAGACCCAGTACTTC	CASSVGTSSKETQYF
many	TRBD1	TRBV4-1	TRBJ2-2	TGCGCCAGCAGCCACCCCAGGGGGCGCGGGAACACCGGGGAGCTGTTTTTT	CASSHPRGRGNTGELFF
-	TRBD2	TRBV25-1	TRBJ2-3	TGTGCCAGCAGTGCCATGGGACTAGCGGGATTCACAGATACGCAGTATTTT	CASSAMGLAGFTDTQYF
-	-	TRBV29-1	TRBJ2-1	TGCAGCGGCGAGGAGACAAACTTCTACAATGAGCAGTTCTTC	CSGEETNFYNEQFF
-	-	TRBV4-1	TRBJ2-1	TGCGCCAGCAGCCAAGATCCCAGCGGCACCTACAATGAGCAGTTCTTC	CASSQDPSGTYNEQFF
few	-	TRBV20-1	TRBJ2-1	TGCAGTGCTGGGGACTTGAACTACAATGAGCAGTTCTTC	CSAGDLNYNEQFF
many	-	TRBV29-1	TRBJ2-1	TGCAGCGTTGTTGGGGGGAGTGGCAATGAGCAGTTCTTC	CSVVGGSGNEQFF
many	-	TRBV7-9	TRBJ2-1	TGTGCCAGCACCCCTCCAGTTTCCGGGTCCTACAATGAGCAGTTCTTC	CASTPPVSGSYNEQFF
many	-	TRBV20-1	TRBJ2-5	TGCAGTGCTAGAGATTACGTTCTGGGGACCCAGTACTTC	CSARDYVLGTQYF
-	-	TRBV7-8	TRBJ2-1	TGTGCCAGCAGCTTAGAGGTTGGCCTAAGCTCCTACAATGAGCAGTTCTTC	CASSLEVGLSSYNEQFF
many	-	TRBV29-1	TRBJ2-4	TGCAGCGTTGCGATCGAAGCCAAAAACATTCAGTACTTC	CSVAIEAKNIQYF
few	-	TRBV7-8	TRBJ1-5	TGTGCCAGCAGCTATACAGGGAAGAGGGGGCAGCCCCAGCATTTT	CASSYTGKRGQPQHF
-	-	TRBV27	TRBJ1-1	TGTGCCAGCAGTTTGCGCAGGGGCAAGACCGAAGCTTTCTTT	CASSLRRGKTEAFF
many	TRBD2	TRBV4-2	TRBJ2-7	TGTGCCAGCAGCCAAGGGGGGCTAGCGGGAAATGCTTACGAGCAGTACTTC	CASSQGGLAGNAYEQYF
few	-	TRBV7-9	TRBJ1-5	TGTGCCAGCACCACGGGACCTCCAGACAATCAGCCCCAGCATTTT	CASTTGPPDNQPQHF
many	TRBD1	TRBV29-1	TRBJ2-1	TGCAGCGTTCTCGAGGGACAGGGTAACACAAATGAGCAGTTCTTC	CSVLEGQGNTNEQFF
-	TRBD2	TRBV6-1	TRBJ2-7	TGTGCCAGCAGCTCTAGCGGGAGTTGGGGCGAGCAGTACTTC	CASSSSGSWGEQYF
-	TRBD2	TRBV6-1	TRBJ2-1	TGTGCCAGCAGAGGCCGACTAGCGGGGAACAATGAGCAGTTCTTC	CASRGRLAGNNEQFF
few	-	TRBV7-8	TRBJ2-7	TGTGCCAGCAGCTTGCCCGGGACGATGAGCTCCTACGAGCAGTACTTC	CASSLPGTMSSYEQYF
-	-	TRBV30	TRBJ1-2	TGTGCCTGGAGTCCCGCAGGGGATGCCTATGGCTACACCTTC	CAWSPAGDAYGYTF
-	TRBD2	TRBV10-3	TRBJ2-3	TGTGCCATCAGTGGGACTAGCGGGGCTGATACGCAGTATTTT	CAISGTSGADTQYF
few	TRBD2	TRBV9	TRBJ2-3	TGTGCCAGCAGCGTAGTAGGACTAGTCACAGATACGCAGTATTTT	CASSVVGLVTDTQYF
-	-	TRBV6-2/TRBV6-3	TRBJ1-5	TGTGCCAGCACCGCAGCTAATCAGCCCCAGCATTTT	CASTAANQPQHF
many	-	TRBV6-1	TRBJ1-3	TGTGCCAGCAGGCCTACAGACAGATACTCTGGAAACACCATATATTTT	CASRPTDRYSGNTIYF